One T cell receptor beta chain is described in this entry. Germline trimming cut 4 bases from V and 1 base from J; bases unmatched to any gene: 5. The CDR3 contains 15 residues. The germline V gene encodes CDR1 SGHDN and CDR2 FVKESK. This record belongs to a study of blood T cell repertoires in COVID-19. For the study at large: From T cells, B-cell-depleted T cells, or PBMCs came the material, which was cDNA or gDNA.

In the authors' workflow: Amplification of reference gene primers provided the estimated nucleated cell counts. Method: immunoSEQ multiplex PCR; TCRdb's copy keeps in-frame clones and lacks some. The DNA was the basis for D and trimming; V, J and clone size are from that table. The sample records over 200,000 clones, 84% being singletons. The rearrangement joins TRBV14 to TRBJ2-3; 7 bases are shared with TRBD1. The specimen sequenced was peripheral blood. The receptor's source is a woman aged 45-59 years with active or convalescent COVID-19. The CDR3 here is CASSRSGTGTDTQYF. For the CDR3, the DNA is TGTGCCAGCAGCCGGTCCGGGACAGGCACAGATACGCAGTATTTT.